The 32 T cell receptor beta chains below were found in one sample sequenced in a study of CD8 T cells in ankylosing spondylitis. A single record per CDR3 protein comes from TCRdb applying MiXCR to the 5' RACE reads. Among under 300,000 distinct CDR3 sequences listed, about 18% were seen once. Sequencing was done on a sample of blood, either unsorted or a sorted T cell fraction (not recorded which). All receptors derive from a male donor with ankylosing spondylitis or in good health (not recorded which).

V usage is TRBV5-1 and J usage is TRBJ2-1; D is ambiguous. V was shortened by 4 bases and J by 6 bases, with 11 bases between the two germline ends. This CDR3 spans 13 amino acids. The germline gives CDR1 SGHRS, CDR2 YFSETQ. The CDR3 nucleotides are TGCGCCAGCAGCCGAGTTGGGTTCAATGAGCAGTTCTTC. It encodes CASSRVGFNEQFF.

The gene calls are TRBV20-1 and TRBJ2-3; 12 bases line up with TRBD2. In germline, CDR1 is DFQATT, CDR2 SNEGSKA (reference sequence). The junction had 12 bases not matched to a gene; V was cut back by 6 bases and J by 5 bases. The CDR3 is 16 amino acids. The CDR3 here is CSAPPGLAGRGDTQYF. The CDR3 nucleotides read TGCAGTGCCCCACCAGGACTAGCGGGACGGGGAGATACGCAGTATTTT.

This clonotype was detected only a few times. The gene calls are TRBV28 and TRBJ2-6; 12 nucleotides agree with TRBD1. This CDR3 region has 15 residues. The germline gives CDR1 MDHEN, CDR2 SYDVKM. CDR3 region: CAYRDRGLGANVLTF. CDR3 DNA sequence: TGTGCTTACCGGGACAGGGGGCTTGGGGCCAACGTCCTGACTTTC.

Here the CDR3 DNA reads TGTGCCAGCAGTTTCGGCTACGGGGACATTCAGTACTTC. Protein sequence: CASSFGYGDIQYF. The chain uses TRBV28 and TRBJ2-4; TRBD2 might be the D (5 bases). With 3 bases removed from V and 8 bases from J, the gap between germline ends came to 11 bases. The CDR3 covers 13 residues. Germline-derived CDR1 and CDR2 are MDHEN and SYDVKM.

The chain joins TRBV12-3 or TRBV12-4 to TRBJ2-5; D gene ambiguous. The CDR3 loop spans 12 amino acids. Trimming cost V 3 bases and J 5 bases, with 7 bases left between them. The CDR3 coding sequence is TGTGCCAGCAGTTTTCAGACGGAGACCCAGTACTTC. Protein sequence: CASSFQTETQYF.

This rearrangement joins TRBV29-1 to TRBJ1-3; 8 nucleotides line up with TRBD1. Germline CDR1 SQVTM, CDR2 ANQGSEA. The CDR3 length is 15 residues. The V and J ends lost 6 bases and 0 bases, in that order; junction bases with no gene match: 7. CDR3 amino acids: CSVEAGGYSGNTIYF. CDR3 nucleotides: TGCAGCGTGGAGGCAGGGGGCTACTCTGGAAACACCATATATTTT.

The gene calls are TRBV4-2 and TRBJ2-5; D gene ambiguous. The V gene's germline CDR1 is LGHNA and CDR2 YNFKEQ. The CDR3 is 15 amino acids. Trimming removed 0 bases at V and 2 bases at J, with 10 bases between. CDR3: CASSQEDPSQETQYF. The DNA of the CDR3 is TGTGCCAGCAGCCAAGAGGACCCATCTCAAGAGACCCAGTACTTC.

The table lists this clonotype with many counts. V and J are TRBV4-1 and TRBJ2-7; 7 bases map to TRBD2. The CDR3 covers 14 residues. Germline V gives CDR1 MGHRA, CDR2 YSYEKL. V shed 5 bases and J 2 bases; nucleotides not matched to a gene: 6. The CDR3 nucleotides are TGCGCCAGCAGCGAATCCGGGACTACCTACGAGCAGTACTTC. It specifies CASSESGTTYEQYF.

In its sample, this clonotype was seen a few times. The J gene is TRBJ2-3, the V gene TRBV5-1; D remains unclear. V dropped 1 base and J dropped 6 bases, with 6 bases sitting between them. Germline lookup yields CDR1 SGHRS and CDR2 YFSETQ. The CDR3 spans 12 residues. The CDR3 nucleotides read TGCGCCAGCAGCTTGCTCCGGGATACGCAGTATTTT. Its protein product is CASSLLRDTQYF.

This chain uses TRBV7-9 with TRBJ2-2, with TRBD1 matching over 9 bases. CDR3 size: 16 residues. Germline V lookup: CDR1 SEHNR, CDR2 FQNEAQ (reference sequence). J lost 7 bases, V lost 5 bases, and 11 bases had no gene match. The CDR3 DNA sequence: TGTGCCAGCAGCGCGAACCGGGACAGGGTTGTCGGGGAGCTGTTTTTT. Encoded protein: CASSANRDRVVGELFF.

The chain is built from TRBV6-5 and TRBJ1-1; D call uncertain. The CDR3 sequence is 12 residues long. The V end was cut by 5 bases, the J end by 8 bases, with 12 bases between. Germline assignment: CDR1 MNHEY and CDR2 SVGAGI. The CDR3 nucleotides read TGTGCCAGCAGTAACAATGTGGGGGAAGCTTTCTTT. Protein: CASSNNVGEAFF.

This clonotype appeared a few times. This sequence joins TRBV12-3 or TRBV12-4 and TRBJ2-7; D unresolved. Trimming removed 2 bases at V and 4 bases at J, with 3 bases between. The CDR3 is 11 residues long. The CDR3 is CASSLWYEQYF. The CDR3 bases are TGTGCCAGCAGTTTATGGTACGAGCAGTACTTC.

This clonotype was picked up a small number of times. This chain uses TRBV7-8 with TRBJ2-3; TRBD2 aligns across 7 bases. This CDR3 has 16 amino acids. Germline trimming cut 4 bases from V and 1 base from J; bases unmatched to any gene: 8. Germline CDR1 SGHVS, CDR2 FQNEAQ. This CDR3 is CASSSLSGLGTDTQYF. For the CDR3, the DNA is TGTGCCAGCAGCTCCCTTAGCGGACTAGGCACAGATACGCAGTATTTT.

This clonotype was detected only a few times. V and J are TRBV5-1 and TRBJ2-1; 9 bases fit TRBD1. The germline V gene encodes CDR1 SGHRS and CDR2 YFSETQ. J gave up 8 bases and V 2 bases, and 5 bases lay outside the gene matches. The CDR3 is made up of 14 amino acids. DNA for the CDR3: TGCGCCAGCAGCTTAACGGACAGGGGCTATGAGCAGTTCTTC. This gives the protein CASSLTDRGYEQFF.

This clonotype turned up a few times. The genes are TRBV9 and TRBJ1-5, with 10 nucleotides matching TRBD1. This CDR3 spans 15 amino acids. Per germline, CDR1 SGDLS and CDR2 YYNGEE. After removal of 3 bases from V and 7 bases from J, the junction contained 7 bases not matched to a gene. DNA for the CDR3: TGTGCCAGCAGCGGGGGACAGGGGAGCCAACAGCCCCAGCATTTT. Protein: CASSGGQGSQQPQHF.

This chain's CDR3 is CASSLAPWLAGGRTDTQYF. CDR3 DNA: TGTGCCAGCAGCTTAGCGCCTTGGCTAGCGGGAGGCCGGACAGATACGCAGTATTTT. This chain joins TRBV7-2 and TRBJ2-3, with TRBD2 matching 11 bases. The germline gives CDR1 SGHTA, CDR2 FQGNSA. The CDR3 is 19 residues long. The V gene end was trimmed by 0 bases and the J gene end by 3 bases; junction bases not matched to a gene: 11.

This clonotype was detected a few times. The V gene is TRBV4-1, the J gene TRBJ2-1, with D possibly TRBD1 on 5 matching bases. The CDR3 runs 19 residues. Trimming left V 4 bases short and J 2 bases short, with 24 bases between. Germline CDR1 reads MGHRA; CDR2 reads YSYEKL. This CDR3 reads CASSPKEIGVGAPYNEQFF. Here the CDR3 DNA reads TGCGCCAGCAGCCCAAAAGAAATTGGGGTAGGGGCTCCCTACAATGAGCAGTTCTTC.

CDR3 nucleotide sequence: TGCAGTGCTAGAGGGTATACGGGGTCGCTGGCCAAAAACATTCAGTACTTC. Its protein product is CSARGYTGSLAKNIQYF. This chain uses TRBV20-1 with TRBJ2-4; possible D gene TRBD2, 5 bases. CDR1 and CDR2 (germline): DFQATT, SNEGSKA (reference sequence). This CDR3 spans 17 amino acids. V gave up 1 base and J gave up 1 base, with 17 bases separating them.

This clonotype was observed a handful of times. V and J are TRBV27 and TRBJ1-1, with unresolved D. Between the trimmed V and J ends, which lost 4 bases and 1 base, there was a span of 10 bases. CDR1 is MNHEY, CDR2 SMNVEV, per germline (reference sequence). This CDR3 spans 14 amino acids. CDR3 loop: CASSSIGPNTEAFF. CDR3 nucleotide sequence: TGTGCCAGCAGTTCCATAGGCCCGAACACTGAAGCTTTCTTT.

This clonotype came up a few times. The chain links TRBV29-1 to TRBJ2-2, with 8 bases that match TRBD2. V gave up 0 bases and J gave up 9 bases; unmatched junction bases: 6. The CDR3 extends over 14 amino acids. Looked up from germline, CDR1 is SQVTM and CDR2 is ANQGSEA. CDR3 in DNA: TGCAGCGTTGAAGATGGGACTAGTCCCCGGGAGCTGTTTTTT. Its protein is CSVEDGTSPRELFF.

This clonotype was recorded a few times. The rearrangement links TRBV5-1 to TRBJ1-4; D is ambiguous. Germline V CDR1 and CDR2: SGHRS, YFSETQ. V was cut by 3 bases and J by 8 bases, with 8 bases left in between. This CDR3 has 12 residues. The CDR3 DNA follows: TGCGCCAGCAGCTCGGATAGCGAAAAACTGTTTTTT. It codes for CASSSDSEKLFF.

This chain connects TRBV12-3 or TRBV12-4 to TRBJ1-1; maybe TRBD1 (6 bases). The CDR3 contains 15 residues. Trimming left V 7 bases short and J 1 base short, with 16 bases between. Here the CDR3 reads CASKKSGQPNTEAFF. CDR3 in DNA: TGTGCCAGCAAGAAAAGTGGACAGCCGAACACTGAAGCTTTCTTT.

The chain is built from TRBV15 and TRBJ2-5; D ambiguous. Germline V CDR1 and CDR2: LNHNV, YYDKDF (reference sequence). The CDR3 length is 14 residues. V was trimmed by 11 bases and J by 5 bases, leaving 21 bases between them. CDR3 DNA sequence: TGTGCCGCAGCCGTGACCGCGTCCCCGGAGACCCAGTACTTC. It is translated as CAAAVTASPETQYF. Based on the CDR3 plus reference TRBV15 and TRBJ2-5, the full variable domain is DAMVIQNPRYQVTQFGKPVTLSCSQTLNHNVMYWYQQKSSQAPKLLFHYYDKDFNNEADTPDNFQSRRPNTSFCFLDIRSPGLGDTAMYLCAAAVTASPETQYFGPGTRLLVL.

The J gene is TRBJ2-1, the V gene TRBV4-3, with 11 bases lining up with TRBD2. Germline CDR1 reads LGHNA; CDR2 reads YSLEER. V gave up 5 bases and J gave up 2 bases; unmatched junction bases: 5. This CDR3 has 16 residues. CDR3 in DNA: TGCGCCAGCAGCAAGGGACTAGCGGAAGCCTACAATGAGCAGTTCTTC. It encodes CASSKGLAEAYNEQFF.

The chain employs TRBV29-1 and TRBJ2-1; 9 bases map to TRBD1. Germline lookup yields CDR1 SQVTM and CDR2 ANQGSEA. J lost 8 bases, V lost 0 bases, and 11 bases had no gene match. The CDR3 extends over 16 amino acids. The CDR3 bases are TGCAGCGTTGAAGATCTGGGCCCGGGACAGGGTTATGAGCAGTTCTTC. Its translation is CSVEDLGPGQGYEQFF.

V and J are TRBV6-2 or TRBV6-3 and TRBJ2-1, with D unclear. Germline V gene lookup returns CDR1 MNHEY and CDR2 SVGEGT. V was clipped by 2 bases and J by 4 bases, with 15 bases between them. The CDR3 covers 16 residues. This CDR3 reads CASSYAPGPPYNEQFF. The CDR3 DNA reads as TGTGCCAGCAGTTACGCTCCGGGTCCACCGTACAATGAGCAGTTCTTC.

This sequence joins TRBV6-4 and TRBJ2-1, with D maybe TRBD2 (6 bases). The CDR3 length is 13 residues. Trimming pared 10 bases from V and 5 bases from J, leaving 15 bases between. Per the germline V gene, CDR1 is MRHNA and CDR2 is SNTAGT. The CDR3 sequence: CATPWVADNEQFF. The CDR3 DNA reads TGTGCCACCCCGTGGGTAGCGGACAATGAGCAGTTCTTC.

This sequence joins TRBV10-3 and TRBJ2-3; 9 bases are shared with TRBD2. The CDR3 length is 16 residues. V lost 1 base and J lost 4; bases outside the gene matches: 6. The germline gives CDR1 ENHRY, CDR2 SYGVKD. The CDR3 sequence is CAISELAGETPDTQYF. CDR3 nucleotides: TGTGCCATCAGTGAGTTAGCGGGAGAGACCCCAGATACGCAGTATTTT.

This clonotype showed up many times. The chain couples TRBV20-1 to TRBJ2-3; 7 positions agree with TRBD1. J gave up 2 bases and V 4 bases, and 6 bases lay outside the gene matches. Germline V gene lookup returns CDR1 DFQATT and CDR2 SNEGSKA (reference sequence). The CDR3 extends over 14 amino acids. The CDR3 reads CSATPTGYTDTQYF. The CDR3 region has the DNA TGCAGTGCTACACCGACAGGGTACACAGATACGCAGTATTTT.

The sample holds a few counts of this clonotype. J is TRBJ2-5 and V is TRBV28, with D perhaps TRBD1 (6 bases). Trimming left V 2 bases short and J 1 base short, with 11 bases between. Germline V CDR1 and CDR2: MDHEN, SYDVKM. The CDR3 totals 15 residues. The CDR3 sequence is CASSLGGKPQETQYF. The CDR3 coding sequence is TGTGCCAGCAGTTTAGGGGGCAAGCCCCAAGAGACCCAGTACTTC.

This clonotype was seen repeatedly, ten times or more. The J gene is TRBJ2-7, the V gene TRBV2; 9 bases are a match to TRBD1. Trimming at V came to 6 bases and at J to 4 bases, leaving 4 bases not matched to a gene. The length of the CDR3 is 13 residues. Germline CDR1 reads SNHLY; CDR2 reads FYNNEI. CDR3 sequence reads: CASRGTGQYEQYF. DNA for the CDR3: TGTGCCAGCAGAGGGACAGGGCAGTACGAGCAGTACTTC. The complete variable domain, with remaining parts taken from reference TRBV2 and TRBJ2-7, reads EPEVTQTPSHQVTQMGQEVILRCVPISNHLYFYWYRQILGQKVEFLVSFYNNEISEKSEIFDDQFSVERPDGSNFTLKIRSTKLEDSAMYFCASRGTGQYEQYFGPGTRLTVT.

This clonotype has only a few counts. The CDR3 reads CASSVADGTVYGYTF. In nucleotides, the CDR3 is TGTGCCAGCAGCGTAGCGGACGGGACGGTCTATGGCTACACCTTC. This rearrangement joins TRBV9 to TRBJ1-2; tentative D call: TRBD1 (5 bases). V lost 0 bases and J lost 4, with 13 bases in between. The CDR3 is made up of 15 amino acids. The germline gives CDR1 SGDLS, CDR2 YYNGEE.